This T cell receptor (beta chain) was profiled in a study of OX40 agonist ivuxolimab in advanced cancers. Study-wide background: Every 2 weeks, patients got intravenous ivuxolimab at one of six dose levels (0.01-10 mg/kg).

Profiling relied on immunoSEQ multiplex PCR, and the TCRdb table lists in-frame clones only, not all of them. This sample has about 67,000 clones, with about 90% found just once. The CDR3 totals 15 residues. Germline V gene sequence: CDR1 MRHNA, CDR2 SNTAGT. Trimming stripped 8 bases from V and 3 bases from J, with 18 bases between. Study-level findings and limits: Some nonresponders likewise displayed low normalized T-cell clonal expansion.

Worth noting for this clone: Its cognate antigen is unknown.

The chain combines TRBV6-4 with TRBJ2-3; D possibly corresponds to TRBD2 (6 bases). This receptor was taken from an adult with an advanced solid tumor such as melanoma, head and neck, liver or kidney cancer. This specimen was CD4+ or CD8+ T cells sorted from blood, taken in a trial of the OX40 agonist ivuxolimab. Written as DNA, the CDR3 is TGTGCCAGCCGTTCCCGAGCCAGCGGGACAGATACGCAGTATTTT. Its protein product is CASRSRASGTDTQYF.